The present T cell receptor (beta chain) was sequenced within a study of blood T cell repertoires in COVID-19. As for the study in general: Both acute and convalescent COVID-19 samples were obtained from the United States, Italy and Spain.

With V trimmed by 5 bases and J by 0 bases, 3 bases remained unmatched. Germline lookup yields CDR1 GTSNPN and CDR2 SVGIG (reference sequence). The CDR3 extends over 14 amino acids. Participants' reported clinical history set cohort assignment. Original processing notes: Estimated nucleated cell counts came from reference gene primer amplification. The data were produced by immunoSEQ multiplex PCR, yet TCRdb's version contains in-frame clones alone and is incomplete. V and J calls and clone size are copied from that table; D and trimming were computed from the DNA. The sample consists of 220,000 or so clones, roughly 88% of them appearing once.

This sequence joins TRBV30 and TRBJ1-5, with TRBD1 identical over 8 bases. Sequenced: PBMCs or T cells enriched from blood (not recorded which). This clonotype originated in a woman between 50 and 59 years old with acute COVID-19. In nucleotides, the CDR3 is TGTGCCTGGCAGACAGGGGCTAGCAATCAGCCCCAGCATTTT. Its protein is CAWQTGASNQPQHF.